This T cell receptor (beta chain) was retrieved from a study of T cells after somatic rescue of genetic block. Between the trimmed V and J ends, which lost 2 bases and 6 bases, there was a span of 8 bases. The CDR3 is made up of 13 amino acids. The germline V gene encodes CDR1 PRHDT and CDR2 FYEKMQ (reference sequence). Assay: immunoSEQ multiplex PCR; the TCRdb copy retains only in-frame clones and omits some. This sample yields 45,000 to 70,000 clones, of which about 96% are seen a single time; approximately 0.077% belongs to the top ten. The chain joins TRBV13 to TRBJ1-5; D ambiguous. This TCR was recovered from a child under three years old. The sequenced material came from peripheral blood mononuclear cells (PBMCs). CDR3 coding DNA: TGTGCCAGCAGCTTAATGGGAACTCAGCCCCAGCATTTT. Residues: CASSLMGTQPQHF.